These T cell receptor beta chains were read from a single sample in a study of CD8 T cells in Susac syndrome. One entry per CDR3 protein, called by TCRdb with MiXCR from the immunoSEQ multiplex PCR reads. Among about 120,000 distinct CDR3 sequences, around 90% were seen once, and the ten largest hold roughly 0.12%. The sample consisted of CD8+ T cells from PBMCs. Receptors originate from a human donor in good health. The CDR3 runs from the conserved cysteine through the conserved F or W. Each record gives: clone size, J gene, CDR3 length, V gene, D gene, CDR3 DNA, CDR3 protein. A D gene is named only where the DNA matches it firmly. Clone size is stated in some rows and not others, as once, few, many or a class when expanded.

abundance: .
j_gene: TRBJ2-5
len: 15
v_gene: TRBV20-1
d_gene: TRBD2
CDR3nt: TGCAGTGCCGGGGCGTGGCTAGCGGGGGTAGAGACCCAGTACTTC
CDR3aa: CSAGAWLAGVETQYF

abundance: .
j_gene: TRBJ1-5
len: 14
v_gene: TRBV2
d_gene: .
CDR3nt: TGTGCCAGCAGTGAAACAGGGAGAAATCAGCCCCAGCATTTT
CDR3aa: CASSETGRNQPQHF

abundance: .
j_gene: TRBJ2-2
len: 17
v_gene: TRBV12-3/TRBV12-4
d_gene: TRBD2
CDR3nt: TGTGCCAGCAGTTTAGGTCTAGCGGGGATGAACACCGGGGAGCTGTTTTTT
CDR3aa: CASSLGLAGMNTGELFF

abundance: once
j_gene: TRBJ1-5
len: 14
v_gene: TRBV29-1
d_gene: .
CDR3nt: TGCAGCGTCAAACAGGGTAATAGCAATCAGCCCCAGCATTTT
CDR3aa: CSVKQGNSNQPQHF

abundance: .
j_gene: TRBJ1-1
len: 15
v_gene: TRBV30
d_gene: .
CDR3nt: TGTGCCTGGAGAGTTCCGGGGGCCAGGAACACTGAAGCTTTCTTT
CDR3aa: CAWRVPGARNTEAFF

abundance: .
j_gene: TRBJ2-1
len: 18
v_gene: TRBV6-4
d_gene: TRBD2
CDR3nt: TGTGCCAGCAGTGACTTCGGGAGGGCGTTGAGCTCCTACAATGAGCAGTTCTTC
CDR3aa: CASSDFGRALSSYNEQFF

abundance: .
j_gene: TRBJ2-5
len: 16
v_gene: TRBV20-1
d_gene: TRBD2
CDR3nt: TGCAGTGCTAGAGATCCGACTAGCGCCTACCAAGAGACCCAGTACTTC
CDR3aa: CSARDPTSAYQETQYF

abundance: few
j_gene: TRBJ2-1
len: 14
v_gene: TRBV6-2/TRBV6-3
d_gene: .
CDR3nt: TGTGCCAGCAGTTACGGGGCAATTTACAATGAGCAGTTCTTC
CDR3aa: CASSYGAIYNEQFF

abundance: .
j_gene: TRBJ1-1
len: 15
v_gene: TRBV29-1
d_gene: .
CDR3nt: TGCAGCGTTGAGTCCCCGGGACGGGGGAACACTGAAGCTTTCTTT
CDR3aa: CSVESPGRGNTEAFF

abundance: .
j_gene: TRBJ2-7
len: 14
v_gene: TRBV20-1
d_gene: .
CDR3nt: TGCAGTAGTCCGGGGCCTACGGGCACCTACGAGCAGTACTTC
CDR3aa: CSSPGPTGTYEQYF

abundance: .
j_gene: TRBJ2-1
len: 12
v_gene: TRBV12-5
d_gene: .
CDR3nt: TGTGCTAGTGGTTTGGTACTTGATGAGCAGTTCTTC
CDR3aa: CASGLVLDEQFF

abundance: .
j_gene: TRBJ1-1
len: 14
v_gene: TRBV5-6
d_gene: .
CDR3nt: TGTGCCAGCAGGCCCCCAGGAGGTAGTACTGAAGCTTTCTTT
CDR3aa: CASRPPGGSTEAFF

abundance: .
j_gene: TRBJ1-1
len: 14
v_gene: TRBV7-9
d_gene: .
CDR3nt: TGTGCCAGCAGCCGACTCGGCGGAAAAACTGAAGCTTTCTTT
CDR3aa: CASSRLGGKTEAFF

abundance: .
j_gene: TRBJ1-5
len: 14
v_gene: TRBV20-1
d_gene: TRBD1
CDR3nt: TGCAGTGCTAGAGAATTGACAGGGAGGCAGCCCCAGCATTTT
CDR3aa: CSARELTGRQPQHF

abundance: .
j_gene: TRBJ2-1
len: 16
v_gene: TRBV27
d_gene: TRBD1
CDR3nt: TGTGCCAGCAGTTCCTTTGACAGGGGCCTCTACAATGAGCAGTTCTTC
CDR3aa: CASSSFDRGLYNEQFF

abundance: .
j_gene: TRBJ1-2
len: 13
v_gene: TRBV14
d_gene: .
CDR3nt: TGTGCCAGCAGCCAAGGGTGGGCAGATGGCTACACCTTC
CDR3aa: CASSQGWADGYTF

abundance: .
j_gene: TRBJ2-7
len: 15
v_gene: TRBV20-1
d_gene: TRBD1
CDR3nt: TGCAGTGCTAGGGACCCGGGACAGAGTTCTTACGAGCAGTACTTC
CDR3aa: CSARDPGQSSYEQYF

abundance: once
j_gene: TRBJ1-2
len: 15
v_gene: TRBV13
d_gene: .
CDR3nt: TGTGCCAGCAGCGTCCGCGGATCAGGGGACTATGGCTACACCTTC
CDR3aa: CASSVRGSGDYGYTF